The 25 T cell receptor beta chains below come from one sample, sequenced in a study of radiotherapy plus CTLA-4 blockade in lung cancer. Libraries were prepared by immunoSEQ multiplex PCR; TCRdb keeps only in-frame clonotypes and omits some of them. The table records more than 95,000 clones, 75% to 80% of them present only once. The material was peripheral blood, obtained from a patient treated with radiotherapy plus ipilimumab. Every receptor here comes from a human donor with non-small cell lung cancer who had a partial response to radiotherapy plus ipilimumab.

The V and J genes are TRBV27 and TRBJ1-2; TRBD1 matches at 9 bases. The CDR3 loop spans 16 amino acids. The V segment lost 5 bases and the J segment 4 bases; nucleotides outside the gene matches: 11. Per germline, CDR1 MNHEY and CDR2 SMNVEV (reference sequence). The CDR3 here is CASSPPLGQGTYGYTF. The CDR3 DNA sequence: TGTGCCAGCAGTCCCCCGTTAGGACAGGGGACCTATGGCTACACCTTC.

The V and J genes are TRBV29-1 and TRBJ2-1; 7 nucleotides line up with TRBD1. Germline V gene sequence: CDR1 SQVTM, CDR2 ANQGSEA. After removal of 4 bases from V and 7 bases from J, the junction contained 7 bases not matched to a gene. The CDR3 sequence is 13 residues long. The CDR3 region has the DNA TGCAGCGTTGCGGGACAACAGGGGAATGAGCAGTTCTTC. Protein: CSVAGQQGNEQFF.

The V gene is TRBV6-5, the J gene TRBJ2-5, with D perhaps matching TRBD2 (5 bases). Germline lookup yields CDR1 MNHEY and CDR2 SVGAGI. CDR3 size: 13 residues. V lost 10 bases to trimming and J lost 5 bases, with 17 bases between them. The chain's CDR3 is CATNWAGGETQYF. In DNA form, the CDR3 reads TGTGCCACCAACTGGGCAGGCGGGGAGACCCAGTACTTC.

J is TRBJ1-2 and V is TRBV6-1, with D possibly matching TRBD1 (6 bases). This CDR3 comprises 13 residues. V lost 6 bases and J lost 2, with 10 bases in between. In germline, CDR1 is MNHNS, CDR2 SASEGT. The CDR3 region is CASSRTANYGYTF. The CDR3 DNA follows: TGTGCCAGCAGCAGGACAGCGAACTATGGCTACACCTTC.

The CDR3 DNA reads as TGTGCCAGCAGGGGACAGGGGCCCCACTATGGCTACACCTTC. Its translation: CASRGQGPHYGYTF. This chain uses TRBV6-1 with TRBJ1-2; 10 positions agree with TRBD1. This CDR3 has 14 residues. The germline V gene has CDR1 MNHNS and CDR2 SASEGT. With 6 bases clipped from V and 3 bases from J, the junction kept 4 bases outside the gene matches.

V and J are TRBV4-2 and TRBJ2-7; 8 bases fit TRBD2. CDR1 is LGHNA, CDR2 YNFKEQ, per germline. The CDR3 runs to 15 residues. V was pared by 1 base and J by 1 base, with 3 bases of the junction left unmatched. CDR3 protein: CASSQASGGSYEQYV. Written as DNA, the CDR3 is TGTGCCAGCAGCCAAGCCTCGGGAGGGTCCTACGAGCAGTACGTC.

The chain recombines TRBV6-4 with TRBJ1-2; possible D gene TRBD1, 5 bases. Germline CDR1 and CDR2: MRHNA and SNTAGT. The ends were cut back, 2 bases at V and 4 bases at J, with 17 bases in the middle. The CDR3 is made up of 16 amino acids. This CDR3 reads CASSDPRQGPLYGYTF. DNA of the CDR3: TGTGCCAGCAGTGACCCAAGGCAGGGTCCCCTCTATGGCTACACCTTC.

The J gene is TRBJ2-3, the V gene TRBV5-6; D not resolved. The V end lost 0 bases, the J end lost 1 base, and 9 bases lay between the germline ends. The CDR3 is 15 residues long. The germline V gene encodes CDR1 SGHDT and CDR2 YYEEEE. The CDR3 protein is CASSLGGDRTDTQYF. CDR3 DNA sequence: TGTGCCAGCAGCTTGGGCGGTGATCGCACAGATACGCAGTATTTT.

This clone showed up just once. This chain joins TRBV19 and TRBJ1-1; TRBD1 matches 11 bases. Trimming at V came to 11 bases and at J to 4 bases, leaving 12 bases not matched to a gene. The germline gives CDR1 LNHDA, CDR2 SQIVND (reference sequence). The length of the CDR3 is 15 residues. The CDR3 sequence is CASFPRDRGTTEAFF. CDR3 DNA sequence: TGTGCCTCCTTCCCCCGGGACAGGGGGACCACTGAAGCTTTCTTT.

In this sample, this clone turned up once. V and J are TRBV28 and TRBJ1-1, with D uncertain. CDR1 is MDHEN and CDR2 is SYDVKM in the germline V gene. There are 13 residues in the CDR3. Between the trimmed V and J ends, which lost 3 bases and 1 base, there was a span of 6 bases. Here the CDR3 DNA reads TGTGCCAGCAGTTTGCGGCAGAACACTGAAGCTTTCTTT. This sequence encodes CASSLRQNTEAFF. Full variable domain (outside the CDR3, taken from reference TRBV28 and TRBJ1-1): DVKVTQSSRYLVKRTGEKVFLECVQDMDHENMFWYRQDPGLGLRLIYFSYDVKMKEKGDIPEGYSVSREKKERFSLILESASTNQTSMYLCASSLRQNTEAFFGQGTRLTVV.

This clone has only a few counts. The chain uses TRBV6-1 and TRBJ1-2; D call uncertain. Germline-derived CDR1 and CDR2 are MNHNS and SASEGT. This CDR3 is built from 14 residues. Trimming cost V 5 bases and J 8 bases, with 18 bases left between them. This CDR3 is CASSLDPGTGGYTF. CDR3 bases: TGTGCCAGCAGTCTGGATCCGGGAACGGGAGGCTACACCTTC.

In this sample, this clone turned up a few times. The V gene is TRBV7-2, the J gene TRBJ1-6; unclear D gene. The germline gives CDR1 SGHTA, CDR2 FQGNSA. The CDR3 is 17 amino acids. Trimming pared 4 bases from V and 11 bases from J, leaving 24 bases between. This CDR3 reads CASSSLQQRAGSAPLHF. The CDR3 DNA is TGTGCCAGCAGCTCCCTCCAACAGCGCGCGGGGAGTGCACCCCTCCACTTT.

This clone appeared once. The CDR3 loop is CASSSRDSGTDTQYF. The CDR3 bases are TGTGCCAGCAGCTCCAGAGATAGCGGCACAGATACGCAGTATTTT. The chain joins TRBV11-3 to TRBJ2-3; possible D gene TRBD2, 5 bases. The CDR3 spans 15 residues. The germline CDR1 and CDR2 sequences are SGHNT and YENEEA. The germline V and J ends were trimmed by 4 bases and 1 base, with 12 bases remaining between them.

This clone was picked up one time. The chain recombines TRBV9 with TRBJ1-2; 10 bases map to TRBD1. The CDR3 has 17 residues. Germline CDR1 SGDLS, CDR2 YYNGEE. Germline trimming cut 3 bases from V and 0 bases from J; bases unmatched to any gene: 8. The CDR3 nucleotides read TGTGCCAGCAGCGATGGGGACAGGGGCTCCACTAACTATGGCTACACCTTC. It encodes CASSDGDRGSTNYGYTF.

The chain employs TRBV19 and TRBJ2-1; tentative D call: TRBD2 (6 bases). CDR1 and CDR2 (germline): LNHDA, SQIVND (reference sequence). V dropped 1 base and J dropped 2 bases, with 9 bases sitting between them. This CDR3 is built from 15 residues. This CDR3 is CASSIVAGPYNEQFF. CDR3 nucleotides: TGTGCCAGTAGTATAGTTGCGGGACCCTACAATGAGCAGTTCTTC.

The chain uses TRBV9 and TRBJ2-5; TRBD1 matches 9 bases. Germline V CDR1 and CDR2: SGDLS, YYNGEE. This CDR3 region has 15 residues. With 0 bases clipped from V and 4 bases from J, the junction kept 4 bases outside the gene matches. CDR3 in DNA: TGTGCCAGCAGCGTAGGACAGGGGGATGGAGAGACCCAGTACTTC. Protein: CASSVGQGDGETQYF.

The chain recombines TRBV14 with TRBJ1-1; D is ambiguous. The CDR3 has 18 amino acids. With 0 bases removed from V and 1 base from J, the gap between germline ends came to 18 bases. From germline, CDR1 is SGHDN and CDR2 FVKESK. CDR3 DNA: TGTGCCAGCAGCCAAGAAATGGGAGGCGTGGGCAGGAACACTGAAGCTTTCTTT. It encodes CASSQEMGGVGRNTEAFF.

The V gene is TRBV7-9, the J gene TRBJ1-6, with D tentatively TRBD1 (5 bases). CDR3 length: 13 amino acids. CDR1 SEHNR and CDR2 FQNEAQ come from the germline V gene (reference sequence). V lost 1 base and J lost 11, with 9 bases in between. CDR3 in DNA: TGTGCCAGCAGCTTAGTTCAGGGCACACCCCTCCACTTT. Encoded protein: CASSLVQGTPLHF.

The chain joins TRBV18 to TRBJ2-4; 8 bases are a match to TRBD1. Germline V gene lookup returns CDR1 KGHSH and CDR2 LQKENI. J lost 1 base, V lost 2 bases, and 4 bases had no gene match. The CDR3 length is 16 residues. This CDR3 is CASSPRDRRAKNIQYF. The CDR3 bases are TGTGCCAGCTCACCAAGGGACAGGCGGGCCAAAAACATTCAGTACTTC.

V usage is TRBV19 and J usage is TRBJ2-5, with 9 bases matching TRBD2. Unmatched junction bases numbered 6, after V lost 3 bases and J lost 1 base. The CDR3 consists of 16 residues. CDR1 is LNHDA, CDR2 SQIVND, per germline (reference sequence). DNA for the CDR3: TGTGCCAGTAGTATGACTAGCGGAAGCCTCCAAGAGACCCAGTACTTC. Its protein product is CASSMTSGSLQETQYF.

The chain joins TRBV30 to TRBJ2-7, with D maybe TRBD2 (6 bases). The CDR3 has 15 residues. Looked up from germline, CDR1 is GTSNPN and CDR2 is SVGIG (reference sequence). Deletions cut 0 bases from V and 5 bases from J, with 17 bases between. CDR3 nucleotides: TGTGCCTGGAGTGTAGGTAGCGGAGACGTGGACGAGCAGTACTTC. Protein product: CAWSVGSGDVDEQYF.

CDR3 amino acids: CASSLAPVYGYTF. CDR3 DNA sequence: TGTGCCAGCAGCTTAGCTCCAGTCTATGGCTACACCTTC. The chain combines TRBV11-2 with TRBJ1-2; D uncertain. CDR3 length: 13 amino acids. V was pared by 1 base and J by 4 bases, with 7 bases between. The V gene's germline CDR1 is SGHAT and CDR2 FQNNGV.

The rearrangement links TRBV7-9 to TRBJ1-2; D is possibly TRBD1 (5 bases). The germline V gene encodes CDR1 SEHNR and CDR2 FQNEAQ (reference sequence). CDR3 length: 13 residues. Deletions cut 5 bases from V and 8 bases from J, with 15 bases between. The CDR3: CASSLLYGAGYTF. Here the CDR3 DNA reads TGTGCCAGCAGCCTTCTTTATGGGGCGGGCTACACCTTC.

Only a few counts were recorded for this clone. The V and J genes are TRBV27 and TRBJ2-7; possibly TRBD1 for D (5 bases). V shed 4 bases and J shed 1 base, with 11 bases lying between them. This CDR3 region has 14 residues. The germline gives CDR1 MNHEY, CDR2 SMNVEV (reference sequence). CDR3 residues: CASSSRVGSYEQYV. In DNA form, the CDR3 reads TGTGCCAGCAGTTCCAGGGTAGGGTCCTACGAGCAGTACGTC.

V gene TRBV2 combines with J gene TRBJ2-1; TRBD2 aligns across 8 bases. Germline V gene data show CDR1 as SNHLY and CDR2 as FYNNEI. This CDR3 has 16 residues. J was trimmed by 6 bases and V by 5 bases; bases with no gene match: 12. The CDR3 protein is CASSRTGTSKVNEQFF. The CDR3 DNA reads TGTGCCAGCAGTCGTACCGGGACTAGTAAGGTCAATGAGCAGTTCTTC.